This T cell receptor beta chain stems from a study of cytomegalovirus exposure and HLA in healthy donors. Study observations and caveats: Earlier analysis found most TCR beta V segments productive about 87% or about 30% of the time. An observed cluster of highly shared sequence variants was recorded as a likely sequencing artifact. Only CMV serostatus was available as immune exposure information.

Primers: 60 Vbeta forward and 13 Jbeta reverse. Sequencing used immunoSEQ multiplex PCR; TCRdb keeps in-frame clones, though not all of them. The sample lists 100,000 or so clones, approximately 70% occurring once. Trimming took 3 bases from V and 11 from J; bases not matched to a gene: 10. The CDR3 has 13 residues. The germline V gene encodes CDR1 MNHEY and CDR2 SVGAGI. As for the donors, each was a healthy bone marrow donor. Only one count was recorded for this clone. The antigen is not known. The sample comprised PBMCs. This sequence was found in a man aged 40-49 years in good health and CMV-seropositive. V gene TRBV6-5 combines with J gene TRBJ2-7; 7 bases map to TRBD2. The CDR3, as DNA: TGTGCCAGCAGTTATAGCGGGTCCCGTGAAGAGTACTTC. Protein: CASSYSGSREEYF.